Each of the 6 T cell receptor beta chains below was sequenced from the same sample in a study of shared clonotypes between healthy human individuals (TCRdb year 2020). The library was built by means of the immunoSEQ multiplex PCR assay. This immuneACCESS table, as held by TCRdb, lists in-frame sequences with V and J called but not all clones. Of the missing ones, under half trace to an unresolved V gene in checked studies; the others have no known cause. Recorded for this sample are about 700,000 clones; around 72% of them occurred a single time. Less than 2% of the sample comes from the top ten. Source material: memory CD4+ T cells sorted from blood. Per the publication, the cell subset or site label means: CD45RA-negative fraction. The origin of the receptors is a woman in her 30s in good health.

V and J are TRBV4-2 and TRBJ2-7; D is possibly TRBD1 (5 bases). V was pared by 2 bases and J by 2 bases, with 16 bases between. Germline CDR1 and CDR2: LGHNA and YNFKEQ. This CDR3 contains 16 residues. CDR3 coding DNA: TGTGCCAGCAGCCAACCCGGATCCAAAGGGGCCTACGAGCAGTACTTC. Translated: CASSQPGSKGAYEQYF.

This sequence joins TRBV9 and TRBJ1-2; 10 bases agree with TRBD1. The CDR3 loop spans 13 amino acids. Per the germline V gene, CDR1 is SGDLS and CDR2 is YYNGEE. The trim removed 5 bases at V and 8 bases at J, leaving 6 bases unmatched. CDR3 sequence reads: CASRGQGRWGYTF. The CDR3 DNA follows: TGTGCCAGCAGGGGACAGGGGAGATGGGGCTACACCTTC. The full variable domain, with the rest looked up from reference TRBV9 and TRBJ1-2, is DSGVTQTPKHLITATGQRVTLRCSPRSGDLSVYWYQQSLDQGLQFLIQYYNGEERAKGNILERFSAQQFPDLHSELNLSSLELGDSALYFCASRGQGRWGYTFGSGTRLTVV.

The rearrangement links TRBV4-1 to TRBJ2-1; D uncertain. The CDR3 is made up of 14 amino acids. Germline CDR1 is MGHRA and CDR2 is YSYEKL. V was pared by 1 base and J by 4 bases, with 8 bases between. CDR3 nucleotides: TGCGCCAGCAGCCAAGTCCTTAAATACAATGAGCAGTTCTTC. Encoded protein: CASSQVLKYNEQFF.

The gene calls are TRBV5-1 and TRBJ2-7, with D unresolved. Between the trimmed V and J ends, which lost 5 bases and 5 bases, there was a span of 17 bases. Germline assignment: CDR1 SGHRS and CDR2 YFSETQ. The CDR3 is made up of 14 amino acids. DNA of the CDR3: TGCGCCAGCAGGAAGGGTTTTTCGCTCCACGAGCAGTACTTC. It yields the protein CASRKGFSLHEQYF.

V gene TRBV6-6 combines with J gene TRBJ1-5, with D uncertain. This CDR3 region has 14 residues. Germline V gives CDR1 MNHNY, CDR2 SVGAGI (reference sequence). V was shortened by 2 bases and J by 5 bases, with 10 bases between the two germline ends. The CDR3 bases are TGTGCCAGCAGTTACAGGTTGTCTGATCAGCCCCAGCATTTT. This encodes CASSYRLSDQPQHF.

This chain links TRBV7-2 with TRBJ2-3, with D hard to call. The CDR3 sequence is 12 residues long. The germline V and J ends were trimmed by 5 bases and 4 bases, with 7 bases remaining between them. From germline, CDR1 is SGHTA and CDR2 FQGNSA. The CDR3 DNA reads TGTGCCAGCAGCCGCGTACCAGATACGCAGTATTTT. Residues: CASSRVPDTQYF.